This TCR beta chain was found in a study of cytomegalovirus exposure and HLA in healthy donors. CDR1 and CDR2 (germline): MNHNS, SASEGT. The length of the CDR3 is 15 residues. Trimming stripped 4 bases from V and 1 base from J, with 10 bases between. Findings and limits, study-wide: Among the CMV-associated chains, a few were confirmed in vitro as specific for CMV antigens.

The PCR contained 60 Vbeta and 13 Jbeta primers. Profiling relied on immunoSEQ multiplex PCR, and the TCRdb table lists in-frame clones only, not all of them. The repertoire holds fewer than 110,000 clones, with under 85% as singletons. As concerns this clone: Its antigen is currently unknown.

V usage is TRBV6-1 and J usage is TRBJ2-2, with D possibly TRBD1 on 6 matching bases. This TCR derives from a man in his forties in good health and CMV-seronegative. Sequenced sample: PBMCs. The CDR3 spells CASSVSRGNTGELFF. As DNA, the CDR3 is TGTGCCAGCAGTGTCAGCAGGGGGAACACCGGGGAGCTGTTTTTT.